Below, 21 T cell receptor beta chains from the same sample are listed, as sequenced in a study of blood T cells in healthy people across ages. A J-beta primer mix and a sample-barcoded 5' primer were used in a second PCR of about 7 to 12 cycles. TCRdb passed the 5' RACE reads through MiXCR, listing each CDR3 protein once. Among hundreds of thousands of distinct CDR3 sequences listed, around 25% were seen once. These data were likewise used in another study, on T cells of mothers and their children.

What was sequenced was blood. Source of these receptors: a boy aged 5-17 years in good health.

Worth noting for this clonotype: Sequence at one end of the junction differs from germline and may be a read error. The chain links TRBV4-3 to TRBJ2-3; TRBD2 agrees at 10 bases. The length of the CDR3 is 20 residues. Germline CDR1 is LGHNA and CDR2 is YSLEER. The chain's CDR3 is CASNQDSSRPSGGVADTQYF. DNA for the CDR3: TGCGCCAGCAACCAAGACTCATCGCGGCCGAGCGGGGGGGTGGCGGATACGCAGTATTTT.

The CDR3 spells CASSSLGWGTGIYEQYF. In DNA, the CDR3 is TGCGCCAGCAGCTCCTTGGGGTGGGGGACAGGAATTTACGAGCAGTACTTC. The chain combines TRBV5-1 with TRBJ2-5; 8 nucleotides line up with TRBD1. The J call may be faulty, since TRBJ2-7 better matches the DNA end. Germline V gene lookup returns CDR1 SGHRS and CDR2 YFSETQ. The CDR3 loop spans 17 amino acids.

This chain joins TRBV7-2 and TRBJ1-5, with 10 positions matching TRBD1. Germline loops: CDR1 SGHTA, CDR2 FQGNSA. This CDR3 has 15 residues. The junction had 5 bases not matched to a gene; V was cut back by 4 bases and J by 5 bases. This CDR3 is CASSSRQGAYQPQHF. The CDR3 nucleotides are TGTGCCAGCAGCTCGAGACAGGGGGCTTATCAGCCCCAGCATTTT.

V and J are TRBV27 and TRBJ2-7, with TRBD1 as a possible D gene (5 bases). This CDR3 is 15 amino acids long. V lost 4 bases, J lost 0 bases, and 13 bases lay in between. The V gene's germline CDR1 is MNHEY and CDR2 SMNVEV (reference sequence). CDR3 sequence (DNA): TGTGCCAGCAGTTACACCACAGGAGCCTCCTACGAGCAGTACTTC. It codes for CASSYTTGASYEQYF.

In DNA, the CDR3 is TGCGCCAGCAGCTTGGCCTGGGCAGGACGGAACACTGAAGCTTTCTTT. Translated: CASSLAWAGRNTEAFF. The chain is built from TRBV5-1 and TRBJ1-1; D not resolved. This CDR3 is built from 16 residues. With 0 bases removed from V and 1 base from J, the gap between germline ends came to 13 bases. Germline loops: CDR1 SGHRS, CDR2 YFSETQ.

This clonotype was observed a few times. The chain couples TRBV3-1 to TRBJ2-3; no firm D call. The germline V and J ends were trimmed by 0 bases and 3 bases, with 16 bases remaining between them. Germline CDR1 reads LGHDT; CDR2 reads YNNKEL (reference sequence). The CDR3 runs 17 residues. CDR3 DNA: TGTGCCAGCAGCCAAGACTGGCTGGAGAAGAGGACAGATACGCAGTATTTT. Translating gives CASSQDWLEKRTDTQYF.

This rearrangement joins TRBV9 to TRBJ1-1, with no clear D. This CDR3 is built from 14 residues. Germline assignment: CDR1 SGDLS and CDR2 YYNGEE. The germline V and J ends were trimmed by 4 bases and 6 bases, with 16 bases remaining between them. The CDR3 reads CASSTQVGRAEAFF. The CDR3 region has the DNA TGTGCCAGCAGCACTCAGGTCGGGAGGGCTGAAGCTTTCTTT.

In DNA form, the CDR3 reads TGTGCCAGCAGCCCCCAGAAAGGTACCTACGAGCAGTACTTC. It codes for CASSPQKGTYEQYF. The chain couples TRBV6-5 to TRBJ2-7; D not certain. V lost 6 bases, J lost 2 bases, and 14 bases lay in between. The CDR3 is made up of 14 amino acids. Germline lookup yields CDR1 MNHEY and CDR2 SVGAGI.

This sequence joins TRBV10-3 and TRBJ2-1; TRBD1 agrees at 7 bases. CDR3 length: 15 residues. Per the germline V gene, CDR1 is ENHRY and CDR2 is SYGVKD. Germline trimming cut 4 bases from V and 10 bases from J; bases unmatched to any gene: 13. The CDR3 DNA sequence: TGTGCCATCAGTGGCCCGACAGGGCAGTCGGCGGAGCAGTTCTTC. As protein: CAISGPTGQSAEQFF.

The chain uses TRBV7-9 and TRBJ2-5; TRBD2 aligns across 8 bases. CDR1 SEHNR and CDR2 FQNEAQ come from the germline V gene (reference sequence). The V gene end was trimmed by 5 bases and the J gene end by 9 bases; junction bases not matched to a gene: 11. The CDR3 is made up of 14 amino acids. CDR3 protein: CASSRKGTSWAQYF. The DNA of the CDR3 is TGTGCCAGCAGCCGAAAAGGGACTAGTTGGGCCCAGTACTTC. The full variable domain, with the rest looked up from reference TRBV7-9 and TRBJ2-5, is DTGVSQNPRHKITKRGQNVTFRCDPISEHNRLYWYRQTLGQGPEFLTYFQNEAQLEKSRLLSDRFSAERPKGSFSTLEIQRTEQGDSAMYLCASSRKGTSWAQYFGPGTRLLVL.

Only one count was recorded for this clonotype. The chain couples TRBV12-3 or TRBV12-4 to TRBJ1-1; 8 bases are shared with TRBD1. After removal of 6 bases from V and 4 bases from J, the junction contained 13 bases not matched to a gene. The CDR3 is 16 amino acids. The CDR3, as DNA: TGTGCCAGCAGACCCGACAGGGGAGGGTTACTCACTGAAGCTTTCTTT. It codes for CASRPDRGGLLTEAFF.

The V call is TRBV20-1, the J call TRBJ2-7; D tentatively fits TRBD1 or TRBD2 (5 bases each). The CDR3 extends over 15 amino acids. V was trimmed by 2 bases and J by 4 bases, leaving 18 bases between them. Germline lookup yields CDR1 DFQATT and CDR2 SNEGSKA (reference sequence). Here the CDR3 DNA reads TGCAGTGCTAGATCCGGTGTGGGGGAGCGTTACGAGCAGTACTTC. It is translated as CSARSGVGERYEQYF.

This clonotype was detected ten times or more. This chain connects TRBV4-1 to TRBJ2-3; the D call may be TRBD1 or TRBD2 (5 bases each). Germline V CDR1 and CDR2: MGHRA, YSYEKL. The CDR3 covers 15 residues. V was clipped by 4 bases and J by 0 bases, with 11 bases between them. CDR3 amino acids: CASSPGTVSTDTQYF. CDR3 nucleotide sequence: TGCGCCAGCAGCCCCGGGACCGTTAGCACAGATACGCAGTATTTT.

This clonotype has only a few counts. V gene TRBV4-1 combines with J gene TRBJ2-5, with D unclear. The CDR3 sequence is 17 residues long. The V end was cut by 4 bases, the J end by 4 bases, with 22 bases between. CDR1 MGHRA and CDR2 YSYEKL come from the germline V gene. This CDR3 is CASSPQQGQTTLETQYF. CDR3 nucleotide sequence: TGCGCCAGCAGCCCCCAGCAAGGGCAGACCACCCTAGAGACCCAGTACTTC.

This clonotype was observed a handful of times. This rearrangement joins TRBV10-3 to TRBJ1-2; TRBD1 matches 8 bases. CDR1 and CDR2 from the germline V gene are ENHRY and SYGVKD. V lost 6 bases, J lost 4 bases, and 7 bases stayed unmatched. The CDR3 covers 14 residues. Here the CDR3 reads CAIRSGQEFYGYTF. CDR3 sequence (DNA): TGTGCCATCAGATCGGGACAGGAGTTCTATGGCTACACCTTC.

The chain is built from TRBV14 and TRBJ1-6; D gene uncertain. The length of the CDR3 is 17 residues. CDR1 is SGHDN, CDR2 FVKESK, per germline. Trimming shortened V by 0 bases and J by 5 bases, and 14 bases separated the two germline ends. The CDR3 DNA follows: TGTGCCAGCAGCCAAGATACGTATACGGGAAATAATTCACCCCTCCACTTT. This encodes CASSQDTYTGNNSPLHF. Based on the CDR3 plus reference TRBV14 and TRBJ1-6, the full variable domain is EAGVTQFPSHSVIEKGQTVTLRCDPISGHDNLYWYRRVMGKEIKFLLHFVKESKQDESGMPNNRFLAERTGGTYSTLKVQPAELEDSGVYFCASSQDTYTGNNSPLHFGNGTRLTVT.

The CDR3 sequence is CASTLGDGNYEQYF. The DNA for the CDR3 is TGTGCCAGCACCTTAGGGGACGGAAACTACGAGCAGTACTTC. The chain recombines TRBV9 with TRBJ2-7; perhaps D is TRBD1 or TRBD2 (5 bases each). Germline-derived CDR1 and CDR2 are SGDLS and YYNGEE. Trimming shortened V by 6 bases and J by 3 bases, and 16 bases separated the two germline ends. This CDR3 has 14 residues.

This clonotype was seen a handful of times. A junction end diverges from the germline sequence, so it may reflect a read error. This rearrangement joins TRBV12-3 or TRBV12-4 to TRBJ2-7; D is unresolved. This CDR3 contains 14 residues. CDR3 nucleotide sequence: TGTGCCAGCAGTTTTGCAGGTCGCTCCTACGAGCAGTGCTTC. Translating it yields CASSFAGRSYEQCF.

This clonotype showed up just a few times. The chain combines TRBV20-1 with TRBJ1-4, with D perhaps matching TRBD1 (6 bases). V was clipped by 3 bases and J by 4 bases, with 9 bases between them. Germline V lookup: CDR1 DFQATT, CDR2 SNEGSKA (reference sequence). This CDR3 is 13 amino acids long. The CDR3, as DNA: TGCAGTGCTAGGGGGGGCGGTAATGAAAAACTGTTTTTT. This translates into CSARGGGNEKLFF.

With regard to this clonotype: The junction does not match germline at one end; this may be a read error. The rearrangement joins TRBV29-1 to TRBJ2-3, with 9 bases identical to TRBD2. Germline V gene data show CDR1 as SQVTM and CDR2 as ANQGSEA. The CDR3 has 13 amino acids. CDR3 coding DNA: TGCAGCGTTAGTAGCGGGGGTACAGATACGCGGTATTTT. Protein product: CSVSSGGTDTRYF.

The CDR3 spells CASSLGAVHGQETQYF. In DNA, the CDR3 is TGCGCCAGCAGCTTGGGGGCAGTACATGGGCAAGAGACCCAGTACTTC. The gene calls are TRBV5-1 and TRBJ2-5; D is unclear. The V and J ends lost 0 bases and 2 bases respectively, with 14 bases between them. This CDR3 spans 16 amino acids. Looked up from germline, CDR1 is SGHRS and CDR2 is YFSETQ.